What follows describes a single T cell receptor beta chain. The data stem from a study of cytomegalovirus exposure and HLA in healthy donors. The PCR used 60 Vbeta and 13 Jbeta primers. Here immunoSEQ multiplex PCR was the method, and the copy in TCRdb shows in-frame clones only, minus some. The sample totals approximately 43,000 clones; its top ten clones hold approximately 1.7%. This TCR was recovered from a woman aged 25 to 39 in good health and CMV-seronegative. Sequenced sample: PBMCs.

In DNA form, the CDR3 reads TGTGCCAGCAGCTTAGGACAGGAAATAAACTATGGCTACACCTTC. Translated, it gives CASSLGQEINYGYTF. This chain connects TRBV5-4 to TRBJ1-2, with 7 positions matching TRBD1. CDR1 SGHNT and CDR2 YYREEE come from the germline V gene (reference sequence). Unmatched junction bases numbered 6, after V lost 2 bases and J lost 2 bases. The CDR3 is made up of 15 amino acids.